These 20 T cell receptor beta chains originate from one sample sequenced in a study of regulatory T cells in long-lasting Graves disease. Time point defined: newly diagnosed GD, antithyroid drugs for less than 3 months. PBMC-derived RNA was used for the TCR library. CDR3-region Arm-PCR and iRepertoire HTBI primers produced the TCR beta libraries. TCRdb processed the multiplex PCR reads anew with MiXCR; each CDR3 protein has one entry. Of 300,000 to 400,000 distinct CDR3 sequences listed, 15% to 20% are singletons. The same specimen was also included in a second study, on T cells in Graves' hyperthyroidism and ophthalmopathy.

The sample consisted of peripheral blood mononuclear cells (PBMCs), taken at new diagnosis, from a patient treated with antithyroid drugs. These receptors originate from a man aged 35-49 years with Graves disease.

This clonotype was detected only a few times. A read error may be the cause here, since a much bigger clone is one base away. The CDR3 reads CASSQPRNEQYF. CDR3 DNA: TGCGCCAGCAGCCAACCGCGCAATGAGCAGTACTTC. The V call is TRBV4-1, the J call TRBJ2-7; D is ambiguous. CDR1 and CDR2 (germline): MGHRA, YSYEKL. This CDR3 has 12 residues. V gave up 2 bases and J gave up 7 bases, with 9 bases separating them.

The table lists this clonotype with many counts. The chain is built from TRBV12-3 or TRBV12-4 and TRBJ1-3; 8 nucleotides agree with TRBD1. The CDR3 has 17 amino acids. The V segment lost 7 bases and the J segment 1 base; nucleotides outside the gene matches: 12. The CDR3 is CASTTPGTGPSGNTIYF. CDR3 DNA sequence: TGTGCCAGCACCACACCCGGGACAGGCCCTTCTGGAAACACCATATATTTT.

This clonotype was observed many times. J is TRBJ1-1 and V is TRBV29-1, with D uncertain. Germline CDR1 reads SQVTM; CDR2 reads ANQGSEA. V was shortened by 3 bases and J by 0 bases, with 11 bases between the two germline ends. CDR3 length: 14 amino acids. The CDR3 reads CSVETQVLNTEAFF. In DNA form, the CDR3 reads TGCAGCGTTGAGACCCAGGTCTTGAACACTGAAGCTTTCTTT.

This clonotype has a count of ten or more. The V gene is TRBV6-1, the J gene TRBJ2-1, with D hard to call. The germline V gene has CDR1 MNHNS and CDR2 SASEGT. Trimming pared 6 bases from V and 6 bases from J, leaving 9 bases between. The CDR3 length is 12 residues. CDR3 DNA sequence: TGTGCCAGCAGAAACACTCGCAATGAGCAGTTCTTC. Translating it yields CASRNTRNEQFF.

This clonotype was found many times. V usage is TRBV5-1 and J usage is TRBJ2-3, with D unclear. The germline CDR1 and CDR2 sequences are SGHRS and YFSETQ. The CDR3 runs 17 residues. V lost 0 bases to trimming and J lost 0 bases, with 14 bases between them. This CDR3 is CASSLARLLTSTDTQYF. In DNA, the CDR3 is TGCGCCAGCAGCTTGGCTAGGCTCTTGACTAGCACAGATACGCAGTATTTT.

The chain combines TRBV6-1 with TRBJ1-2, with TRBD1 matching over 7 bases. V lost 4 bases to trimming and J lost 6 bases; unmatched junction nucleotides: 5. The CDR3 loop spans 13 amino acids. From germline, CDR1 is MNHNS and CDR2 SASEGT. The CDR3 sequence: CASSVQGRDGYTF. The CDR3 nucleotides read TGTGCCAGCAGTGTACAGGGGCGCGATGGCTACACCTTC.

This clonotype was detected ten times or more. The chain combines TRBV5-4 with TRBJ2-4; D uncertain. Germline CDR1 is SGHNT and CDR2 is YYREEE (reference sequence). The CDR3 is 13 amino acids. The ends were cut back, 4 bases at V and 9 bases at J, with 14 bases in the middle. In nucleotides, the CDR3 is TGTGCCAGCAGCGCGGCGCCGGAAGGCATTCAGTACTTC. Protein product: CASSAAPEGIQYF.

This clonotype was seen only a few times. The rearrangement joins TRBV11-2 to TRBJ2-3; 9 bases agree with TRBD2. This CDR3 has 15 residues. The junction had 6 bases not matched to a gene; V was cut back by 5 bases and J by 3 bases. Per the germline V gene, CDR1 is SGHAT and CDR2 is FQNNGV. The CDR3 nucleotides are TGTGCCAGCAGCCGTCGGCGGGGGGGGACAGATACGCAGTATTTT. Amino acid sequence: CASSRRRGGTDTQYF.

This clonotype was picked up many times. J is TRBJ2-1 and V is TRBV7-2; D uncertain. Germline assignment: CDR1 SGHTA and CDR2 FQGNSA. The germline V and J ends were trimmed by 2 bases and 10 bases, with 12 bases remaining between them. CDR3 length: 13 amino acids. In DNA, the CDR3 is TGTGCCAGCAGCTTATTCCGTACGGGCGAGCAGTTCTTC. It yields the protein CASSLFRTGEQFF.

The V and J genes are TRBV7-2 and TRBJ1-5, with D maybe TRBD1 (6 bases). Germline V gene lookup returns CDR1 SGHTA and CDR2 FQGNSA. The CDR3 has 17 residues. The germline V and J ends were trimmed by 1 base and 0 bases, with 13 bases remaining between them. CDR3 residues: CASSLVGGLHSNQPQHF. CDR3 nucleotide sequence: TGTGCCAGCAGCTTAGTGGGGGGGCTACATAGCAATCAGCCCCAGCATTTT.

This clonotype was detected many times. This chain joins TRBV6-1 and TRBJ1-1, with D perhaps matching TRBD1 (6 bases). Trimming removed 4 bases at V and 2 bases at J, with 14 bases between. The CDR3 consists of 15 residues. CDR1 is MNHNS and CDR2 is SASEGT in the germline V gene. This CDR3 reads CASSGGPTGNTEAFF. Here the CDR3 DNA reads TGTGCCAGCAGTGGAGGACCGACAGGCAACACTGAAGCTTTCTTT.

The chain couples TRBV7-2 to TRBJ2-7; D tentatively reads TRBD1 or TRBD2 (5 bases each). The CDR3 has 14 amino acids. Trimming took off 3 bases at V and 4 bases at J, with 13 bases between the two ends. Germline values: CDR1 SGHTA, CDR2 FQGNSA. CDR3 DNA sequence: TGTGCCAGCAGCTTTCCAGGGAGAATGTACGAGCAGTACTTC. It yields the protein CASSFPGRMYEQYF.

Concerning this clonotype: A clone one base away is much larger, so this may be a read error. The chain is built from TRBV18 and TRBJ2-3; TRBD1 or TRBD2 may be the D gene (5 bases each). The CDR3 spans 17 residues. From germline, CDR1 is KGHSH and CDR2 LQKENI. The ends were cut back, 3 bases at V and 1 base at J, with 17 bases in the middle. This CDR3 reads CASSPPGPALRTDTQYF. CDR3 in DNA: TGTGCCAGCTCACCTCCGGGACCAGCTTTGCGCACAGATACGCAGTATTTT.

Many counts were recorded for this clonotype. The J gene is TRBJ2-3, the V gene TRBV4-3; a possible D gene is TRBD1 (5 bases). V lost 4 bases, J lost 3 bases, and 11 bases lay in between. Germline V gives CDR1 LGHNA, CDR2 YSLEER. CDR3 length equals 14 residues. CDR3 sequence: CASSPGQTTDTQYF. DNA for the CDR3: TGCGCCAGCAGCCCAGGGCAGACAACAGATACGCAGTATTTT.

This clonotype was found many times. The CDR3 spells CASSLGRGGTDTQYF. DNA of the CDR3: TGTGCCAGCAGCTTAGGGCGGGGGGGCACAGATACGCAGTATTTT. This chain uses TRBV11-3 with TRBJ2-3, with TRBD2 matching 8 bases. This CDR3 is built from 15 residues. Trimming cost V 1 base and J 1 base; bases outside gene matches: 1. Germline CDR1 SGHNT, CDR2 YENEEA.

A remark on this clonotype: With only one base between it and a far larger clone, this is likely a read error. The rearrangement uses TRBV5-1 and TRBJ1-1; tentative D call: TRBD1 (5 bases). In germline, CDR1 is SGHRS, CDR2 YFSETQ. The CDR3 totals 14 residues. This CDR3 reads CASSWRQMDTEAFF. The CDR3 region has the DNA TGTGCCAGCAGCTGGCGACAGATGGACACTGAAGCTTTCTTT.

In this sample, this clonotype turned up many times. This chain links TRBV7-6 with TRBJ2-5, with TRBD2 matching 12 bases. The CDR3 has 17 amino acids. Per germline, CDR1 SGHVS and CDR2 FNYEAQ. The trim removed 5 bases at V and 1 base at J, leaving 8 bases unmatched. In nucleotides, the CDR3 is TGTGCCAGCAGCACCAGGAGACTAGCGGGGGCCCAAGAGACCCAGTACTTC. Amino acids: CASSTRRLAGAQETQYF.

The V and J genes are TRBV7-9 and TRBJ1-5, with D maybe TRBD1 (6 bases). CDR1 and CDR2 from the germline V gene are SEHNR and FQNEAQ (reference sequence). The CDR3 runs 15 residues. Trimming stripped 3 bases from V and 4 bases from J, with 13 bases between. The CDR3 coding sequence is TGTGCCAGCAGCTTTAGTCAGGGGACAAATCAGCCCCAGCATTTT. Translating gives CASSFSQGTNQPQHF.

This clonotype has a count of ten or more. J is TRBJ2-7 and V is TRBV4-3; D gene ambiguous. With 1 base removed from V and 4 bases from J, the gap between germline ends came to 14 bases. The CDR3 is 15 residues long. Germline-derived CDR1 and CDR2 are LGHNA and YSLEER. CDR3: CASSQGLESPYEQYF. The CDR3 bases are TGCGCCAGCAGCCAAGGCCTAGAGTCACCATACGAGCAGTACTTC.

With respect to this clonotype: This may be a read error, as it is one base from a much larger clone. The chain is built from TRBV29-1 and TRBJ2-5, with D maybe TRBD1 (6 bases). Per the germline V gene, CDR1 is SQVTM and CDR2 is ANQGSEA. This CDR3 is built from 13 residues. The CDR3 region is CRVGARLQETQYF. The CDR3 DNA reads TGCCGCGTGGGGGCTCGTCTCCAAGAGACCCAGTACTTC. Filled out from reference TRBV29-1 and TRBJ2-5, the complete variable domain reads SAVISQKPSRDICQRGTSLTIQCQVDSQVTMMFWYRQQPGQSLTLIATANQGSEATYESGFVIDKFPISRPNLTFSTLTVSNMSPEDSSIYLCRVGARLQETQYFGPGTRLLVL.